Described below is a single T cell receptor beta chain sequence and its context. The same CDR3 also results from other DNA sequences found in this sample. This record belongs to a study of blood T cell repertoires in COVID-19. Whole-study context: From T cells, B-cell-depleted T cells, or PBMCs came the material, which was cDNA or gDNA.

The assay was immunoSEQ multiplex PCR, and TCRdb's table has in-frame clones only and misses some. The table shows a few hundred thousand clones, with more than 75% occurring only once. The CDR3 length is 13 residues. CDR1 is SEHNR and CDR2 is FQNEAQ in the germline V gene (reference sequence). V lost 6 bases, J lost 1 base, and 8 bases lay in between. This TCR came from a woman in her fifties or sixties with active or convalescent COVID-19. The genes are TRBV7-9 and TRBJ2-3; D uncertain. The material sequenced was peripheral blood. CDR3 coding DNA: TGTGCCAGCAGTTTAAGCGGCACAGATACGCAGTATTTT. This translates into CASSLSGTDTQYF.